The present TCR beta chain was sequenced within a study of CD8+CD57+ T cells in acquired aplastic anemia. This clonotype was seen only a few times. Trimming took 2 bases from V and 5 from J, leaving 6 bases between them. The length of the CDR3 is 13 residues. Germline CDR1 and CDR2: LGHDT and YNNKEL (reference sequence). TCR beta VDJ and CDR3 were profiled, and genomic DNA was the template. Using its own MiXCR run on the reads, TCRdb lists one record per CDR3 protein. Of under 350,000 distinct CDR3 sequences in the sample, approximately 57% are singletons; the top ten hold less than 9.5%. Sequencing used sorted CD4+, CD8+, or CD8+CD57+ T cells (not recorded which) from PBMCs. This receptor was identified in a human donor with severe aplastic anemia or a healthy control (not recorded which). J is TRBJ2-2 and V is TRBV3-1; no clear D. For the CDR3, the DNA is TGTGCCAGCAGCCAATTAATTACCGGGGAGCTGTTTTTT. Its protein product is CASSQLITGELFF.